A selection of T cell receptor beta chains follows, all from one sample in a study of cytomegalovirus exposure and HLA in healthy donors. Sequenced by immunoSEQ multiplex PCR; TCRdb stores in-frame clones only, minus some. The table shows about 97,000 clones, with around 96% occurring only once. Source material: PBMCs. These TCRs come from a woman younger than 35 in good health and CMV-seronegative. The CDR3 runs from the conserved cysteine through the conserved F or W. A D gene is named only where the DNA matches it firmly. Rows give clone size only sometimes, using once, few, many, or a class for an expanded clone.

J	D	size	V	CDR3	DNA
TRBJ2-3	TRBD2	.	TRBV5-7	CASSLVGLAGGSSTDTQYF	TGTGCCAGCAGCTTGGTGGGCCTAGCGGGGGGCTCTAGCACAGATACGCAGTATTTT
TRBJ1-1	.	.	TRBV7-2	CASSSRLVSNTEAFF	TGTGCCAGCAGCTCAAGACTCGTTTCGAACACTGAAGCTTTCTTT
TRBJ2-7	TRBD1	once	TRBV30	CAWRRQGGTYEQYF	TGTGCCTGGAGGCGACAGGGGGGAACGTACGAGCAGTACTTC
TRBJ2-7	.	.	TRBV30	CAWILSSYEQYF	TGTGCCTGGATTCTGAGCTCCTACGAGCAGTACTTC
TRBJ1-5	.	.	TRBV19	CASKQGQSGQPQHF	TGTGCCAGTAAACAGGGCCAAAGTGGCCAGCCCCAGCATTTT
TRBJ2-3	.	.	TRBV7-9	CASSPQDTQYF	TGTGCCAGCAGCCCCCAAGATACGCAGTATTTT
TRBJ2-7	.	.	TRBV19	CASSRGRNMGHYEQYF	TGTGCCAGTAGTAGGGGGCGTAACATGGGTCACTACGAGCAGTACTTC
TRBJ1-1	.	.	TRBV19	CASSEDSSGNTEAFF	TGTGCCAGTAGTGAGGACTCTTCAGGGAACACTGAAGCTTTCTTT
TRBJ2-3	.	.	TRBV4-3	CASSQDGGGQGTDTQYF	TGCGCCAGCAGCCAAGATGGGGGGGGACAAGGCACAGATACGCAGTATTTT
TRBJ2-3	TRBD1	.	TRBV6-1	CASSGQGAGSDTQYF	TGTGCCAGCAGTGGACAGGGGGCGGGATCCGATACGCAGTATTTT
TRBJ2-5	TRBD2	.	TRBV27	CASSGLAGGRETQYF	TGTGCCAGCAGTGGACTAGCGGGGGGTCGAGAGACCCAGTACTTC
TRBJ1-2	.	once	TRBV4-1	CASSQDPAPRTGYTF	TGCGCCAGCAGCCAAGATCCAGCCCCCAGGACAGGCTACACCTTC
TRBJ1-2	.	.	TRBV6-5	CASKADGGGDYGYTF	TGTGCCAGCAAAGCGGACGGTGGAGGGGACTATGGCTACACCTTC
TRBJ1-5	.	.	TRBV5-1	CASSLDAGSYSNQPQHF	TGCGCCAGCAGCTTGGATGCAGGATCTTATAGCAATCAGCCCCAGCATTTT
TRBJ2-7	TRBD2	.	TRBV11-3	CASTSRTAGAYEQYF	TGTGCCAGCACGTCCCGGACGGCGGGGGCCTACGAGCAGTACTTC
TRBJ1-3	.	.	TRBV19	CASSIGGSGNTIYF	TGTGCCAGTAGTATAGGGGGCTCGGGAAACACCATATATTTT
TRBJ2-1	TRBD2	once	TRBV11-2	CASSLEGRERVYNEQFF	TGTGCCAGCAGCTTAGAGGGGCGGGAGAGGGTCTACAATGAGCAGTTCTTC
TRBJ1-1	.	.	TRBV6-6	CASTHDIGIEAFF	TGTGCCAGCACTCACGATATCGGGATTGAAGCTTTCTTT
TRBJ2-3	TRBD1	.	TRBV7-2	CASRPGQDTDTQYF	TGTGCCAGCCGGCCGGGACAGGACACAGATACGCAGTATTTT
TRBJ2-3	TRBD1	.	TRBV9	CASSGPGQGTDTQYF	TGTGCCAGCAGCGGACCGGGACAGGGCACAGATACGCAGTATTTT
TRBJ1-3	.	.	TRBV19	CASTRDKYGNTIYF	TGTGCCAGTACCCGCGACAAGTATGGAAACACCATATATTTT
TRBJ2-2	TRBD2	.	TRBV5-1	CASSSGLAGLNTGELFF	TGCGCCAGCAGTTCCGGACTAGCGGGCCTGAACACCGGGGAGCTGTTTTTT
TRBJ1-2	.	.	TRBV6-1	CASSDTVNYGYTF	TGTGCCAGCAGTGATACGGTAAACTATGGCTACACCTTC
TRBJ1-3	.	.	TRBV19	CASSIAGNLGNTIYF	TGTGCCAGTAGTATTGCAGGGAACCTGGGAAACACCATATATTTT
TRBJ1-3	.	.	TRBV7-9	CASSLRGSSENTIYF	TGTGCCAGCAGCTTAAGGGGCAGTTCTGAAAACACCATATATTTT
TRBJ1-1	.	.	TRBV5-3	CARYTGNTEAFF	TGTGCCAGGTACACAGGAAACACTGAAGCTTTCTTT
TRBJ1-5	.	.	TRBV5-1	CASSAGWDNQPQHF	TGCGCCAGCAGCGCGGGGTGGGACAATCAGCCCCAGCATTTT
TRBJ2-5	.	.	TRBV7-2	CASSRTLAGGKETQYF	TGTGCCAGCAGCCGGACTCTCGCAGGTGGAAAAGAGACCCAGTACTTC
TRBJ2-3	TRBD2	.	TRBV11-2	CASRGGLESTDTQYF	TGTGCCAGCCGTGGGGGACTAGAAAGCACAGATACGCAGTATTTT
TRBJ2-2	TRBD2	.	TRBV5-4	CASSLAAGGYNTGELFF	TGTGCCAGCAGCTTGGCCGCGGGAGGGTATAACACCGGGGAGCTGTTTTTT
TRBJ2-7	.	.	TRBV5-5	CASSSDGPNLPYEQYF	TGTGCCAGCAGCTCCGATGGGCCTAATTTACCCTACGAGCAGTACTTC
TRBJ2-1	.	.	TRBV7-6	CASSRPPGGLGEQFF	TGTGCCAGCAGCCGACCCCCGGGGGGCCTCGGGGAGCAGTTCTTC
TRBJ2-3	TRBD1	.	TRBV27	CASSRQGKGTDTQYF	TGTGCCAGCAGTCGACAGGGTAAGGGTACAGATACGCAGTATTTT
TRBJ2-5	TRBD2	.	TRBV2	CASSRTSGGLGETQYF	TGTGCCAGCAGCCGGACTAGCGGGGGGTTGGGAGAGACCCAGTACTTC
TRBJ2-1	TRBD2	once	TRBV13	CASSLLAAYNEQFF	TGTGCCAGCAGCTTACTAGCGGCTTACAATGAGCAGTTCTTC
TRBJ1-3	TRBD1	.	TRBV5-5	CASSLVGTASGNTIYF	TGTGCCAGCAGCTTGGTAGGGACAGCCTCTGGAAACACCATATATTTT
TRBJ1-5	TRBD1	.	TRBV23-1	CASLLTGDGQPQHF	TGCGCCAGCCTTTTGACAGGGGACGGGCAGCCCCAGCATTTT
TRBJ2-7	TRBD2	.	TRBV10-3	CAISETGTSGSYEQYF	TGTGCCATCAGTGAGACTGGGACTAGCGGATCCTACGAGCAGTACTTC
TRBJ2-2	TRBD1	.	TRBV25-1	CASSGATGALNTGELFF	TGTGCCAGCAGCGGAGCGACAGGGGCCTTAAACACCGGGGAGCTGTTTTTT
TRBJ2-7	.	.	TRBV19	CASSISRVYEQYF	TGTGCCAGTAGTATTTCCAGGGTCTACGAGCAGTACTTC
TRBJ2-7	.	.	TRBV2	CASSGGRSYEQYF	TGTGCCAGCTCAGGGGGGAGATCCTACGAGCAGTACTTC
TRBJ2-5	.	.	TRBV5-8	CASSLVRETQYF	TGTGCCAGCAGCTTGGTCCGAGAGACCCAGTACTTC
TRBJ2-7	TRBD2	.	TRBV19	CASSIRIAGNYEQYF	TGTGCCAGTAGTATCAGGATAGCGGGGAACTACGAGCAGTACTTC
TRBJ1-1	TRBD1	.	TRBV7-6	CASSWGTAREEAFF	TGTGCCAGCAGCTGGGGGACAGCCCGGGAGGAAGCTTTCTTT
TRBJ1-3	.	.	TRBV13	CASTLGFRDTIYF	TGTGCCAGCACGTTAGGGTTTAGAGACACCATATATTTT
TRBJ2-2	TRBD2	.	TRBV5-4	CASSLSLSGGPGELFF	TGTGCCAGCAGCTTGTCCTTAAGCGGGGGTCCCGGGGAGCTGTTTTTT
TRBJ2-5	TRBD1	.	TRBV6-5	CASSIRTGTQETQYF	TGTGCCAGCAGCATACGGACAGGGACCCAAGAGACCCAGTACTTC
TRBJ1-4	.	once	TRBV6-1	CASSEATSGKLFF	TGTGCCAGCAGTGAAGCAACCTCGGGAAAACTGTTTTTT
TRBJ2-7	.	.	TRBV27	CASSNILGQRTEQYF	TGTGCCAGCAGTAATATCCTAGGTCAGAGAACTGAGCAGTACTTC
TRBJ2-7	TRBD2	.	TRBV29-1	CSVGTSGAYEQYF	TGCAGCGTTGGGACTAGCGGAGCCTACGAGCAGTACTTC
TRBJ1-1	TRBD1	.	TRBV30	CAWRGQAEAFF	TGTGCCTGGAGGGGACAGGCTGAAGCTTTCTTT
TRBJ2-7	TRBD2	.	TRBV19	CASSILSAGLAGGPSSYEQYF	TGTGCCAGTAGTATTCTTTCGGCAGGACTAGCGGGAGGACCCAGCTCCTACGAGCAGTACTTC
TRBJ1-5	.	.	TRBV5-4	CASSISGAVNQPQHF	TGTGCCAGCAGCATCTCAGGGGCCGTCAATCAGCCCCAGCATTTT
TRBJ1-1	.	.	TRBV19	CASSMVGAEAFF	TGTGCCAGTAGTATGGTCGGGGCTGAAGCTTTCTTT
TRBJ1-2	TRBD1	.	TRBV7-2	CASSRPPDRVRDGYTF	TGTGCCAGCAGCCGACCACCAGACAGGGTGCGCGATGGCTACACCTTC